The rows below give T cell receptor beta chains drawn from one sample of a study of blood T cell repertoires in COVID-19. The assay was immunoSEQ multiplex PCR, and TCRdb's table has in-frame clones only and misses some. The sample holds about 90,000 clones, over 70% seen once. Sequencing was carried out using peripheral blood. The receptor set was obtained from a man older than 75 with active or convalescent COVID-19. Each CDR3 is given with its conserved first and last residue. The D gene is left open where the match is weak.

j_gene,d_gene,v_gene,CDR3aa
TRBJ2-3,.,TRBV5-4,CASSLGGRGSTDTQYF
TRBJ1-2,.,TRBV19,CASSTQGYYGYTF
TRBJ1-1,.,TRBV9,CASSAQPGRKGTEAFF
TRBJ1-1,.,TRBV5-1,CASSYRPNTEAFF
TRBJ2-5,.,TRBV6-1,CASSEGRGYEQETQYF
TRBJ1-5,TRBD1,TRBV30,CAWSETGNDQPQHF
TRBJ2-5,TRBD2,TRBV7-2,CASSPGDYQRVETQYF
TRBJ2-7,.,TRBV7-9,CASSGQSSYEQYF
TRBJ2-1,TRBD1,TRBV7-6,CASSLEQGLGSYNEQFF
TRBJ1-1,TRBD1,TRBV29-1,CSVKTGLNTEAFF
TRBJ2-7,.,TRBV3-1/TRBV3-2,CASSKGGGHRVGEQYF
TRBJ2-7,.,TRBV9,CASSVGADNLDEQYF
TRBJ2-4,TRBD1,TRBV24-1,CATSERQGSKNIQYF
TRBJ1-6,.,TRBV30,CAWSVTGTYNSPLHF
TRBJ1-2,TRBD1,TRBV18,CASSKQTGTEYGYTF
TRBJ2-5,TRBD1,TRBV24-1,CATSDPTGGETQYF
TRBJ2-1,TRBD1,TRBV7-2,CASSTGRLRRDEQFF
TRBJ2-7,TRBD1,TRBV6-2/TRBV6-3,CASSPGPGTGGRYEQYF
TRBJ1-1,TRBD1,TRBV19,CATLRQGAPNTEAFF
TRBJ2-2,TRBD1,TRBV4-1,CASSPRQGTNTGELFF